The next 3 T cell receptor beta chains were all read from a single sample in a study of cytotoxic CD8 clonotypes in ibrutinib-treated CLL. Using immunoSEQ multiplex PCR, the repertoire was profiled, and TCRdb retains in-frame clones only, with some absent. This sample carries around 310,000 clones, around four fifths of them seen once, and the ten largest clones take 6.5% to 8.5%. The sample was PBMCs, taken before ibrutinib treatment. The source of these receptors is a human donor with chronic lymphocytic leukemia.

This clone was seen only once. The chain combines TRBV7-6 with TRBJ2-7; 10 bases are shared with TRBD2. V lost 5 bases and J lost 2; bases outside the gene matches: 6. Germline V lookup: CDR1 SGHVS, CDR2 FNYEAQ. The CDR3 runs to 15 residues. The CDR3 DNA is TGTGCCAGCAGCCCCGGTACTAGCGGGACCTACGAGCAGTACTTC. Protein product: CASSPGTSGTYEQYF.

This clone was detected a few times. The genes are TRBV7-2 and TRBJ1-3; D is unclear. The CDR3 consists of 15 residues. From germline, CDR1 is SGHTA and CDR2 FQGNSA. Between the trimmed V and J ends, which lost 1 base and 4 bases, there was a span of 11 bases. The CDR3 loop is CASSLGGSAGNTIYF. CDR3 DNA sequence: TGTGCCAGCAGCTTAGGAGGGTCGGCGGGAAACACCATATATTTT.

The CDR3 loop reads CAFNRGNQPQHF. The CDR3 DNA is TGTGCCTTTAACAGGGGGAATCAGCCCCAGCATTTT. This rearrangement joins TRBV30 to TRBJ1-5, with 8 bases that match TRBD1. CDR1 is GTSNPN and CDR2 is SVGIG in the germline V gene (reference sequence). This CDR3 has 12 amino acids. J lost 4 bases, V lost 7 bases, and 3 bases had no gene match.